The 17 T cell receptor beta chains reported below all come from one sample, sequenced in a study of T cell repertoires in cytomegalovirus infection. The antigens these receptors bind are not known. TCRdb ran MiXCR on the reads and lists one entry per CDR3 protein. This table has about 830,000 distinct CDR3 sequences, 32% appearing once. Sequencing was performed on cultured CD8+ T cells from PBMCs, taken from culture after CMV antigen stimulation. Source of these receptors: a human donor in good health (CMV status not recorded). Some clones in this sample may be carry-over from other donors' samples.

A word on this clonotype: This is likely a read error, given that the CDR3 carries no conserved phenylalanine or tryptophan at its end. The chain combines TRBV7-9 with TRBJ2-7, with D uncertain. CDR1 is SEHNR and CDR2 is FQNEAQ in the germline V gene (reference sequence). This CDR3 is 13 amino acids long. Trimming took 5 bases from V and 3 from J, leaving 11 bases between them. The CDR3 nucleotides read TGTGCCAGCAGCGAACGGACGGGCTACGAGCAGTACATC. Translation gives CASSERTGYEQYI.

CDR3 region: CASTMMAGGPDTQYF. The CDR3 DNA follows: TGTGCCAGCACGATGATGGCGGGGGGGCCAGATACGCAGTATTTT. The J gene is TRBJ2-3, the V gene TRBV28; the match to TRBD2 covers 9 bases. With 7 bases clipped from V and 4 bases from J, the junction kept 9 bases outside the gene matches. The V gene's germline CDR1 is MDHEN and CDR2 SYDVKM. The CDR3 covers 15 residues.

The chain has TRBV27 and TRBJ2-5; D uncertain. CDR3 size: 14 residues. Per the germline V gene, CDR1 is MNHEY and CDR2 is SMNVEV (reference sequence). Trimming took off 2 bases at V and 2 bases at J, with 9 bases between the two ends. The DNA for the CDR3 is TGTGCCAGCAGTTTACTTACTGGGCAAGAGACCCAGTACTTC. It encodes CASSLLTGQETQYF.

V is TRBV29-1 and J is TRBJ1-1, with TRBD1 as a possible D gene (5 bases). V lost 6 bases and J lost 6, with 14 bases in between. Germline V CDR1 and CDR2: SQVTM, ANQGSEA. This CDR3 is 12 amino acids long. The CDR3 protein is CSVEVSTAEAFF. The CDR3 DNA sequence: TGCAGCGTAGAGGTCTCGACAGCTGAAGCTTTCTTT.

This clonotype showed up just a few times. The chain recombines TRBV27 with TRBJ2-7, with D possibly TRBD1 on 5 matching bases. Between the trimmed V and J ends, which lost 4 bases and 2 bases, there was a span of 12 bases. Germline CDR1 MNHEY, CDR2 SMNVEV (reference sequence). CDR3 length: 14 amino acids. CDR3: CASSSPDNPYEQYF. CDR3 sequence (DNA): TGTGCCAGCAGTTCCCCGGACAACCCCTACGAGCAGTACTTC.

The chain is built from TRBV7-1 and TRBJ1-1; D unclear. TRBV7-1 is noted as an ORF with a role that remains uncertain. The CDR3 runs 14 residues. Trimming removed 7 bases from V and 2 bases from J, with 14 bases in between. The CDR3 spells CASTSGRANTEAFF. The CDR3, as DNA: TGTGCCAGCACCTCCGGACGGGCAAACACTGAAGCTTTCTTT.

This clonotype was counted between two and nine times. The V gene is TRBV4-3, the J gene TRBJ2-5; 9 positions match TRBD2. The CDR3 runs to 15 residues. The J segment lost 5 bases and the V segment lost 0 bases, leaving 4 bases of the junction unmatched. CDR1 LGHNA and CDR2 YSLEER come from the germline V gene. In nucleotides, the CDR3 is TGCGCCAGCAGCCAAGAGCGGGGGGGCGGGGAGACCCAGTACTTC. The encoded protein is CASSQERGGGETQYF.

The gene calls are TRBV12-3 or TRBV12-4 and TRBJ1-2; a possible D gene is TRBD1 (5 bases). The V end lost 5 bases, the J end lost 3 bases, and 31 bases lay between the germline ends. This CDR3 spans 20 amino acids. The CDR3 reads CASSTSDASGYPTQDYGYTF. DNA for the CDR3: TGTGCCAGCAGTACCTCGGACGCGTCGGGGTACCCTACACAGGACTATGGCTACACCTTC.

This clonotype appeared many times. CDR3 nucleotide sequence: TGTGCCAGCAGTGAAGAGTGGGGCCCCAGGGACATTCAGTACTTC. This encodes CASSEEWGPRDIQYF. The chain joins TRBV6-1 to TRBJ2-4; perhaps TRBD1 as D (5 bases). The CDR3 consists of 15 residues. Germline V gene lookup returns CDR1 MNHNS and CDR2 SASEGT. Trimming pared 1 base from V and 8 bases from J, leaving 15 bases between.

This clonotype was seen a handful of times. This chain connects TRBV19 to TRBJ2-1; D tentatively reads TRBD1 or TRBD2 (5 bases each). This CDR3 region has 16 residues. Trimming shortened V by 3 bases and J by 6 bases, and 18 bases separated the two germline ends. Germline V gene lookup returns CDR1 LNHDA and CDR2 SQIVND (reference sequence). CDR3 in amino acids: CASSILQGEGINEQFF. CDR3 DNA sequence: TGTGCCAGTAGTATTCTCCAGGGAGAGGGGATCAATGAGCAGTTCTTC.

Only a few counts were recorded for this clonotype. This chain connects TRBV6-6 to TRBJ2-3; tentative D call: TRBD1 (6 bases). The germline V gene has CDR1 MNHNY and CDR2 SVGAGI (reference sequence). The V end was cut by 6 bases, the J end by 5 bases, with 12 bases between. The length of the CDR3 is 13 residues. This CDR3 reads CASSPRQVDTQYF. CDR3 DNA: TGTGCCAGCAGCCCTCGACAGGTAGATACGCAGTATTTT.

The chain employs TRBV12-5 and TRBJ2-1; 14 bases line up with TRBD2. Germline V gene lookup returns CDR1 LGHNT and CDR2 FRNRAP. The trim removed 4 bases at V and 7 bases at J, leaving 6 bases unmatched. There are 16 residues in the CDR3. The chain's CDR3 is CASGSPTSGGGNEQFF. As DNA, the CDR3 is TGTGCTAGTGGTTCTCCGACTAGCGGGGGGGGAAATGAGCAGTTCTTC.

This clonotype was picked up a small number of times. This chain uses TRBV7-9 with TRBJ1-2, with D uncertain. The CDR3 has 14 residues. CDR1 is SEHNR, CDR2 FQNEAQ, per germline (reference sequence). V was clipped by 1 base and J by 6 bases, with 12 bases between them. The CDR3 is CASSLELEPDGYTF. The CDR3, as DNA: TGTGCCAGCAGCTTAGAGCTTGAGCCGGATGGCTACACCTTC.

This rearrangement joins TRBV29-1 to TRBJ2-5; D is undetermined. This CDR3 comprises 11 residues. CDR1 is SQVTM and CDR2 is ANQGSEA in the germline V gene. Trimming shortened V by 2 bases and J by 5 bases, and 6 bases separated the two germline ends. Here the CDR3 DNA reads TGCAGCGTTGAATTCTGGGAGACCCAGTACTTC. This gives the protein CSVEFWETQYF.

The chain has TRBV7-9 and TRBJ2-1; D uncertain. CDR1 is SEHNR, CDR2 FQNEAQ, per germline (reference sequence). V lost 1 base and J lost 2, with 9 bases in between. The CDR3 extends over 15 amino acids. This CDR3 reads CASSLVGSTYNEQFF. The CDR3, as DNA: TGTGCCAGCAGCTTAGTGGGGTCCACCTACAATGAGCAGTTCTTC.

For this clonotype: This could be a read error, since a much larger clone is one nucleotide away. The chain links TRBV7-2 to TRBJ1-1; no definite D call. This CDR3 has 13 amino acids. V was trimmed by 2 bases and J by 8 bases, leaving 12 bases between them. Looked up from germline, CDR1 is SGHTA and CDR2 is FQGNSA. The DNA of the CDR3 is TGTGCCAGCAGCTTATCCCGGGGAGGGGAAGCTTTCTTT. Translating gives CASSLSRGGEAFF.

CDR3 sequence (DNA): TGTGCCACCAGTGATCGGGGGGAGCGTTGGCCAGATACGCAGTATTTT. Its protein product is CATSDRGERWPDTQYF. The chain uses TRBV24-1 and TRBJ2-3; TRBD2 aligns across 7 bases. Germline V gene data show CDR1 as KGHDR and CDR2 as SFDVKD. The J segment lost 4 bases and the V segment lost 3 bases, leaving 9 bases of the junction unmatched. CDR3 length: 16 amino acids.